This T cell receptor beta chain was identified in a study of blood T cell repertoires in COVID-19. Study background: COVID-19 samples, acute and convalescent, were from the United States, Italy and Spain. PBMCs, B-cell-depleted T cells, or T cells were the source of the cDNA or gDNA that made up the material.

Per the authors' pipeline: Scientists estimated how many nucleated cells there were by amplifying reference gene primers. Measured with immunoSEQ multiplex PCR; TCRdb has only the in-frame clones, and not every one. V and J calls and clone size follow that table, whereas D and trimming were derived from the DNA. This table holds about 30,000 clones, around 88% found once. J lost 4 bases, V lost 2 bases, and 7 bases had no gene match. CDR3 length: 15 residues. The germline CDR1 and CDR2 sequences are MGHRA and YSYEKL. This receptor was identified in a human donor in a cohort sampled during active COVID-19. The chain has TRBV4-1 and TRBJ1-2; TRBD1 aligns across 7 bases. Input material: peripheral blood. The CDR3 region has the DNA TGCGCCAGCAGCCAACCGACAGGGCTGAGCTATGGCTACACCTTC. Residues: CASSQPTGLSYGYTF.